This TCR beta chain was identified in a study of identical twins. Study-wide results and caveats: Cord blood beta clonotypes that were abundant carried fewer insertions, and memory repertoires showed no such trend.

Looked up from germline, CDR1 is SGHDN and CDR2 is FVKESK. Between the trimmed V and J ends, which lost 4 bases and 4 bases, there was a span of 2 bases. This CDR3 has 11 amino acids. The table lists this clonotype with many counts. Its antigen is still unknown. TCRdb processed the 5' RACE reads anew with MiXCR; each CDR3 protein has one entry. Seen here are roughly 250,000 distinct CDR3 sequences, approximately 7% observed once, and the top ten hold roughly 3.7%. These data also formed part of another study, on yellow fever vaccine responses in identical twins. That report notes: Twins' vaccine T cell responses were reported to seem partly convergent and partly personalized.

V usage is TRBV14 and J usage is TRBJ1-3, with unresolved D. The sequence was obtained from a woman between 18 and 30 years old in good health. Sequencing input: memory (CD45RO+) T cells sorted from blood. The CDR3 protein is CASSPGNTIYF. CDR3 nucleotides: TGTGCCAGCAGCCCGGGAAACACCATATATTTT.